The rows below give T cell receptor beta chains drawn from one sample of a study of beta chain features in type 1 diabetes. The repertoire was sequenced with immunoSEQ multiplex PCR; TCRdb's copy has only in-frame clones and lacks some. The repertoire includes hundreds of thousands of clones, around 15% of them detected once, and around 0.022% sits in the top ten. The sample consisted of naive CD4+ T cells from blood. These receptors came from a man between 18 and 29 years old with type 1 diabetes. CDR3s include the opening cysteine and the closing phenylalanine or tryptophan. The D gene is left open where the match is weak. Expanded clones are given a class, and other clones once, few, many or no size at all.

clone_size	v_call	d_call	j_call	cdr3_aa	cdr3_nt
NA	TRBV7-9	NA	TRBJ1-5	CASAAIDSNQPQHF	TGTGCCAGCGCCGCCATCGATAGCAATCAGCCCCAGCATTTT
few	TRBV29-1	TRBD1	TRBJ1-5	CSVERGRGPSSGYSNQPQHF	TGCAGCGTTGAAAGGGGCAGGGGGCCATCGTCCGGATATAGCAATCAGCCCCAGCATTTT
few	TRBV30	TRBD1	TRBJ2-7	CAWSRDRVTYEQYF	TGTGCCTGGAGCCGGGACAGGGTAACCTACGAGCAGTACTTC
few	TRBV10-3	NA	TRBJ2-7	CAISESAGPYEQYF	TGTGCCATCAGTGAGTCGGCGGGGCCTTACGAGCAGTACTTC
few	TRBV30	TRBD1	TRBJ2-7	CAWSGQGYEQYF	TGTGCCTGGAGTGGACAGGGTTACGAGCAGTACTTC
NA	TRBV5-1	NA	TRBJ2-1	CASSRDGREDYNEQFF	TGCGCCAGCAGCCGCGATGGGCGGGAAGATTACAATGAGCAGTTCTTC
few	TRBV5-1	NA	TRBJ2-3	CASSVKTWDTPVVTDTQYF	TGCGCCAGCAGCGTAAAAACTTGGGACACCCCGGTAGTGACAGATACGCAGTATTTT
few	TRBV4-1	NA	TRBJ2-7	CASSQGTAPYEQYF	TGCGCCAGCAGCCAAGGGACAGCACCCTACGAGCAGTACTTC
few	TRBV9	NA	TRBJ2-2	CASSVGLVAGNTGELFF	TGTGCCAGCAGCGTAGGGTTAGTGGCGGGTAACACCGGGGAGCTGTTTTTT
few	TRBV7-3	NA	TRBJ2-3	CASSSGDFGATDTQYF	TGTGCCAGCAGCTCAGGGGACTTTGGAGCCACAGATACGCAGTATTTT
few	TRBV2	NA	TRBJ2-5	CASSFTRRGDSQETQYF	TGTGCCAGCAGTTTCACTAGGAGGGGGGATTCCCAAGAGACCCAGTACTTC
few	TRBV20-1	NA	TRBJ2-3	CSASSTDTQYF	TGCAGTGCTTCTAGCACAGATACGCAGTATTTT
NA	TRBV30	NA	TRBJ1-4	CAWSVRMGEKLFF	TGTGCCTGGAGTGTCCGTATGGGGGAAAAACTGTTTTTT
NA	TRBV5-6	NA	TRBJ2-2	CASSPGGTHTGELFF	TGTGCCAGCAGCCCCGGTGGGACCCACACCGGGGAGCTGTTTTTT
NA	TRBV13	NA	TRBJ1-4	CASSGGLGQTNEKLFF	TGTGCCAGCAGCGGCGGACTCGGACAGACCAATGAAAAACTGTTTTTT
NA	TRBV9	NA	TRBJ2-7	CASSRSGLYEQYF	TGTGCCAGCAGCCGCTCAGGGTTGTACGAGCAGTACTTC
few	TRBV7-9	NA	TRBJ1-1	CASKRGEGTEAFF	TGTGCCAGCAAACGGGGAGAGGGCACTGAAGCTTTCTTT
NA	TRBV6-5	TRBD1	TRBJ1-1	CASSAMHRGLTEAFF	TGTGCCAGCTCGGCGATGCACAGGGGGCTGACTGAAGCTTTCTTT
NA	TRBV28	TRBD1	TRBJ1-2	CASSLPLRTGSDGYTF	TGTGCCAGCAGTTTACCCCTCCGGACAGGCTCGGATGGCTACACCTTC
NA	TRBV4-1	NA	TRBJ2-5	CASSQVLLETQYF	TGCGCCAGCAGCCAAGTCTTGCTGGAGACCCAGTACTTC
few	TRBV11-2	TRBD2	TRBJ2-7	CASSPRAGENEQYF	TGTGCCAGCAGCCCACGGGCGGGGGAGAACGAGCAGTACTTC
few	TRBV9	NA	TRBJ2-4	CASSVAAQNIQYF	TGTGCCAGCAGCGTAGCTGCCCAAAACATTCAGTACTTC
few	TRBV29-1	NA	TRBJ1-1	CSGVGPGNTEAFF	TGCAGCGGTGTGGGACCTGGGAACACTGAAGCTTTCTTT
NA	TRBV29-1	TRBD1	TRBJ2-1	CSAQPGQPYNEQFF	TGCAGCGCCCAACCGGGACAGCCCTACAATGAGCAGTTCTTC
NA	TRBV27	TRBD1	TRBJ2-1	CASSLGQGSYNEQFF	TGTGCCAGCAGTCTCGGACAGGGGTCCTACAATGAGCAGTTCTTC
few	TRBV5-1	NA	TRBJ1-2	CASSLSGTNYGYTF	TGCGCCAGCAGTCTATCCGGGACTAACTATGGCTACACCTTC
few	TRBV29-1	TRBD1	TRBJ1-1	CSGWDRLNTEAFF	TGCAGCGGATGGGACAGGCTGAACACTGAAGCTTTCTTT
NA	TRBV29-1	TRBD2	TRBJ2-3	CSVTSGGSSDTQYF	TGCAGCGTCACGAGCGGGGGGAGTTCAGATACGCAGTATTTT
few	TRBV4-1	TRBD2	TRBJ2-5	CASSQDGGGAETQYF	TGCGCCAGCAGCCAAGATGGCGGGGGGGCAGAGACCCAGTACTTC
many	TRBV30	NA	TRBJ2-1	CAWSVRHEQFF	TGTGCCTGGAGTGTAAGACATGAGCAGTTCTTC
few	TRBV25-1	TRBD1	TRBJ2-5	CASSSTPGQGTETQYF	TGTGCCAGCAGTTCCACGCCGGGACAGGGAACAGAGACCCAGTACTTC
few	TRBV19	NA	TRBJ2-6	CATERGAGANVLTF	TGTGCCACAGAACGGGGCGCTGGGGCCAACGTCCTGACTTTC
few	TRBV27	NA	TRBJ1-5	CASSLRGDQPQHF	TGTGCCAGCAGTTTAAGGGGAGATCAGCCCCAGCATTTT
NA	TRBV28	TRBD1	TRBJ2-5	CASSSAGTGEETQYF	TGTGCCAGCAGCTCTGCCGGGACAGGGGAAGAGACCCAGTACTTC
NA	TRBV7-9	NA	TRBJ2-1	CASSLGGTDEQFF	TGTGCCAGCAGCTTAGGGGGGACGGATGAGCAGTTCTTC
few	TRBV9	TRBD1	TRBJ2-5	CASSVGLQGAGETQYF	TGTGCCAGCAGCGTAGGGTTACAGGGGGCAGGGGAGACCCAGTACTTC
NA	TRBV19	TRBD1	TRBJ1-3	CASSWQGATDSGNTIYF	TGTGCCAGTAGCTGGCAGGGGGCGACGGACTCTGGAAACACCATATATTTT
few	TRBV25-1	NA	TRBJ1-1	CASSGPGQGQTEAFF	TGTGCCAGCAGTGGCCCAGGGCAGGGCCAGACTGAAGCTTTCTTT
NA	TRBV6-5	NA	TRBJ1-4	CASSYEAGAEKLFF	TGTGCCAGCAGTTACGAGGCAGGGGCTGAAAAACTGTTTTTT
NA	TRBV6-5	TRBD1	TRBJ2-1	CASSWDRDSYNEQFF	TGTGCCAGCAGTTGGGACAGGGATTCCTACAATGAGCAGTTCTTC
NA	TRBV30	NA	TRBJ1-1	CAWSREGVVATEAFF	TGTGCCTGGAGCCGGGAGGGTGTGGTCGCCACTGAAGCTTTCTTT
few	TRBV9	NA	TRBJ1-5	CASSVEAVNQPQHF	TGTGCCAGCAGCGTAGAGGCGGTGAATCAGCCCCAGCATTTT
NA	TRBV4-1	TRBD1	TRBJ1-4	CASSHRPVQTGERATNEKLFF	TGCGCCAGCAGCCACCGGCCGGTTCAGACAGGGGAAAGGGCAACTAATGAAAAACTGTTTTTT
NA	TRBV21-1	NA	TRBJ2-7	CASSKNRGPTPYEQYF	TGTGCCAGCAGCAAAAACAGGGGGCCGACCCCCTACGAGCAGTACTTC
NA	TRBV30	TRBD1	TRBJ1-2	CAWSGTGAGGYTF	TGTGCCTGGAGCGGGACAGGGGCCGGGGGCTACACCTTC
NA	TRBV7-2	NA	TRBJ1-1	CASSFFRGPSEAFF	TGTGCCAGCAGCTTCTTCCGGGGGCCCTCTGAAGCTTTCTTT